One and the same sample provided the 21 T cell receptor beta chains below, sequenced in a study of cytomegalovirus exposure and HLA in healthy donors. Researchers ran the PCR with 60 Vbeta and 13 Jbeta primers. The protocol was immunoSEQ multiplex PCR, while the TCRdb copy is restricted to in-frame clones and leaves out a portion. Reported are around 130,000 clones; the ten largest clones contain roughly 1.5%. The specimen was PBMCs. The receptors shown here come from a middle-aged woman in good health and CMV-seronegative.

This chain uses TRBV28 with TRBJ1-1, with D unclear. CDR3 length: 10 amino acids. V lost 6 bases, J lost 6 bases, and 5 bases lay in between. The germline CDR1 and CDR2 sequences are MDHEN and SYDVKM. The CDR3 region has the DNA TGTGCCAGCAGGTCATCTGAAGCTTTCTTT. It translates to CASRSSEAFF. Together with reference TRBV28 and TRBJ1-1, the CDR3 gives the full variable domain: DVKVTQSSRYLVKRTGEKVFLECVQDMDHENMFWYRQDPGLGLRLIYFSYDVKMKEKGDIPEGYSVSREKKERFSLILESASTNQTSMYLCASRSSEAFFGQGTRLTVV.

The rearrangement links TRBV18 to TRBJ1-2, with D unresolved. The V gene lost 2 bases and the J gene lost 6 bases, with 7 bases spanning the gap. CDR1 and CDR2 (germline): KGHSH, LQKENI. This CDR3 has 12 residues. CDR3: CASSPSQDGYTF. The CDR3, as DNA: TGTGCCAGCTCACCAAGCCAGGATGGCTACACCTTC.

The chain combines TRBV9 with TRBJ2-1, with 8 bases lining up with TRBD2. The CDR3 contains 16 residues. Germline V lookup: CDR1 SGDLS, CDR2 YYNGEE. The J segment lost 1 base and the V segment lost 4 bases, leaving 7 bases of the junction unmatched. CDR3 protein: CASSPRGGESYNEQFF. CDR3 sequence (DNA): TGTGCCAGCAGCCCCCGGGGGGGCGAATCCTACAATGAGCAGTTCTTC. The entire variable domain, with the rest obtained from reference TRBV9 and TRBJ2-1, is as follows: DSGVTQTPKHLITATGQRVTLRCSPRSGDLSVYWYQQSLDQGLQFLIQYYNGEERAKGNILERFSAQQFPDLHSELNLSSLELGDSALYFCASSPRGGESYNEQFFGPGTRLTVL.

This chain connects TRBV28 to TRBJ2-7, with 9 bases that match TRBD1. V lost 6 bases to trimming and J lost 0 bases; unmatched junction nucleotides: 3. CDR1 is MDHEN and CDR2 is SYDVKM in the germline V gene. This CDR3 contains 14 residues. The CDR3 coding sequence is TGTGCCAGCAGATCACAGGGGGCCTCCTACGAGCAGTACTTC. Amino acids: CASRSQGASYEQYF.

The CDR3 DNA reads TGCAGCGTTGCAGCCGCAGGGCCCTATGGCTACACCTTC. Amino acid sequence: CSVAAAGPYGYTF. The genes are TRBV29-1 and TRBJ1-2; D perhaps matches TRBD1 (5 bases). CDR1 and CDR2 (germline): SQVTM, ANQGSEA. The CDR3 extends over 13 amino acids. Trimming left V 4 bases short and J 4 bases short, with 13 bases between.

The chain combines TRBV27 with TRBJ2-5; D is unclear. The V and J ends lost 3 bases and 5 bases respectively, with 10 bases between them. Per the germline V gene, CDR1 is MNHEY and CDR2 is SMNVEV (reference sequence). CDR3 length: 13 residues. As DNA, the CDR3 is TGTGCCAGCAGTTTCTCCTCCAGGGAGACCCAGTACTTC. Protein sequence: CASSFSSRETQYF.

The rearrangement joins TRBV5-1 to TRBJ2-7; 8 nucleotides line up with TRBD2. The germline V gene has CDR1 SGHRS and CDR2 YFSETQ. The CDR3 spans 15 residues. V dropped 0 bases and J dropped 4; count of bases not matched to a gene: 6. CDR3 region: CASSLGLATLYEQYF. For the CDR3, the DNA is TGCGCCAGCAGCTTGGGACTAGCGACGTTATACGAGCAGTACTTC.

V usage is TRBV5-6 and J usage is TRBJ1-1; weak D call: TRBD1 (5 bases). Germline-derived CDR1 and CDR2 are SGHDT and YYEEEE. The V gene lost 7 bases and the J gene lost 1 base, with 17 bases spanning the gap. The CDR3 is made up of 15 amino acids. CDR3 DNA: TGTGCCAGCGGGGGGGGATTTGGCTCGAACACTGAAGCTTTCTTT. It is translated as CASGGGFGSNTEAFF.

This chain links TRBV6-1 with TRBJ1-5; 7 bases line up with TRBD1. The V and J ends lost 6 bases and 6 bases, in that order; junction bases with no gene match: 2. This CDR3 has 12 amino acids. Germline V lookup: CDR1 MNHNS, CDR2 SASEGT. This chain's CDR3 is CASRGDSQPQHF. CDR3 sequence (DNA): TGTGCCAGCAGGGGGGACAGTCAGCCCCAGCATTTT.

The chain is built from TRBV5-6 and TRBJ2-7, with 8 bases aligning to TRBD1. In germline, CDR1 is SGHDT, CDR2 YYEEEE. The junction had 14 bases not matched to a gene; V was cut back by 4 bases and J by 5 bases. CDR3 length equals 16 residues. The CDR3: CASSIRGRGRDDEQYF. The DNA of the CDR3 is TGTGCCAGCAGCATTAGGGGCAGGGGGCGCGACGACGAGCAGTACTTC.

The J gene is TRBJ1-2, the V gene TRBV6-5, with TRBD1 matching over 9 bases. V shed 8 bases and J 1 base; nucleotides not matched to a gene: 8. Germline CDR1 and CDR2: MNHEY and SVGAGI. This CDR3 is 15 amino acids long. The CDR3 is CASGGQGPFNYGYTF. The CDR3 DNA sequence: TGTGCCAGCGGGGGACAGGGCCCTTTTAACTATGGCTACACCTTC.

This sequence joins TRBV7-9 and TRBJ2-7; 7 positions match TRBD2. The CDR3 consists of 13 residues. Trimming took 10 bases from V and 2 from J; bases not matched to a gene: 8. Germline V gene lookup returns CDR1 SEHNR and CDR2 FQNEAQ (reference sequence). CDR3 sequence reads: CATGRADTYEQYV. The CDR3 DNA sequence: TGTGCCACTGGGAGGGCAGACACCTACGAGCAGTACGTC.

This chain connects TRBV9 to TRBJ2-5, with D possibly matching TRBD2 (5 bases). The CDR3 length is 14 residues. The germline V gene encodes CDR1 SGDLS and CDR2 YYNGEE. Deletions cut 4 bases from V and 2 bases from J, with 12 bases between. The DNA for the CDR3 is TGTGCCAGCAGCCCTGGACTGTTACAAGAGACCCAGTACTTC. Amino acid sequence: CASSPGLLQETQYF. Based on the CDR3 plus reference TRBV9 and TRBJ2-5, the full variable domain is DSGVTQTPKHLITATGQRVTLRCSPRSGDLSVYWYQQSLDQGLQFLIQYYNGEERAKGNILERFSAQQFPDLHSELNLSSLELGDSALYFCASSPGLLQETQYFGPGTRLLVL.

V is TRBV5-1 and J is TRBJ2-3; 7 positions match TRBD2. The CDR3 consists of 14 residues. CDR1 SGHRS and CDR2 YFSETQ come from the germline V gene. Trimming at V came to 6 bases and at J to 2 bases, leaving 6 bases not matched to a gene. CDR3 nucleotides: TGCGCCAGCACACCGGGACTACTCACAGATACGCAGTATTTT. This codes for CASTPGLLTDTQYF.

The chain carries TRBV7-9 and TRBJ1-5, with no clear D. This CDR3 is built from 12 residues. Trimming took 2 bases from V and 4 from J, leaving 3 bases between them. Germline loops: CDR1 SEHNR, CDR2 FQNEAQ (reference sequence). CDR3 region: CASSLLNQPQHF. DNA of the CDR3: TGTGCCAGCAGCTTACTTAATCAGCCCCAGCATTTT.

The chain couples TRBV11-2 to TRBJ1-1, with TRBD1 identical over 9 bases. The CDR3 extends over 16 amino acids. Looked up from germline, CDR1 is SGHAT and CDR2 is FQNNGV. The ends lost 1 base at V and 4 bases at J; junction bases unmatched: 7. Written as DNA, the CDR3 is TGTGCCAGCAGCTTAGGGTCGACAGGGGGAGGCACTGAAGCTTTCTTT. Translation: CASSLGSTGGGTEAFF.

The chain joins TRBV5-1 to TRBJ2-2; TRBD2 matches at 11 bases. CDR1 is SGHRS, CDR2 YFSETQ, per germline. Trimming cost V 4 bases and J 0 bases; bases outside gene matches: 5. The CDR3 spans 17 residues. In DNA form, the CDR3 reads TGCGCCAGCAGCGATTCTAGCGGGGGGCCGAACACCGGGGAGCTGTTTTTT. Translated: CASSDSSGGPNTGELFF.

The J gene is TRBJ2-5, the V gene TRBV18; tentatively, D is TRBD2 (6 bases). Trimming removed 3 bases from V and 3 bases from J, with 11 bases in between. The CDR3 totals 14 residues. Per germline, CDR1 KGHSH and CDR2 LQKENI. In DNA, the CDR3 is TGTGCCAGCTCACCGGGGACTGAAGAAGAGACCCAGTACTTC. Translation: CASSPGTEEETQYF.

J is TRBJ2-1 and V is TRBV9; tentative D call: TRBD2 (5 bases). Trimming took off 4 bases at V and 1 base at J, with 9 bases between the two ends. The CDR3 has 14 residues. CDR1 and CDR2 from the germline V gene are SGDLS and YYNGEE. Written as DNA, the CDR3 is TGTGCCAGCAGCCCTAGCCCTTCCTACAATGAGCAGTTCTTC. Protein: CASSPSPSYNEQFF.

The chain is built from TRBV19 and TRBJ2-3; D perhaps matches TRBD1 (6 bases). The CDR3 loop spans 13 amino acids. Germline CDR1 LNHDA, CDR2 SQIVND (reference sequence). V was shortened by 6 bases and J by 1 base, with 8 bases between the two germline ends. The DNA for the CDR3 is TGTGCCAGTAGGTCAGGGGGCACAGATACGCAGTATTTT. It translates to CASRSGGTDTQYF.

The chain is built from TRBV5-8 and TRBJ2-7; 9 nucleotides line up with TRBD1. With 4 bases clipped from V and 6 bases from J, the junction kept 14 bases outside the gene matches. The V gene's germline CDR1 is SGHTS and CDR2 YDEGEE. The CDR3 is 16 residues long. The CDR3 DNA sequence: TGTGCCAGCAGCCAAGATGATGGGACAGGGATCGGCGAGCAGTACTTC. It specifies CASSQDDGTGIGEQYF.